The 29 T cell receptor beta chains given below trace back to one sample, sequenced in a study of cytomegalovirus exposure and HLA in healthy donors. This PCR relied on a set of 60 Vbeta primers and 13 Jbeta primers. Method: immunoSEQ multiplex PCR; TCRdb's copy keeps in-frame clones and lacks some. The sample lists about 180,000 clones; 77% were seen once. The material sequenced was PBMCs. The origin of the receptors is a woman in her sixties or seventies in good health and CMV-seropositive.

CDR3 loop: CASSQNGLTTETQYF. As DNA, the CDR3 is TGCGCCAGCAGCCAAAATGGCCTCACTACAGAGACCCAGTACTTC. This chain joins TRBV5-1 and TRBJ2-5; the D is unclear. The CDR3 is made up of 15 amino acids. Trimming shortened V by 4 bases and J by 4 bases, and 17 bases separated the two germline ends. The germline V gene has CDR1 SGHRS and CDR2 YFSETQ.

V is TRBV7-6 and J is TRBJ1-1; 8 bases fit TRBD1. In germline, CDR1 is SGHVS, CDR2 FNYEAQ. This CDR3 has 16 residues. The junction had 8 bases not matched to a gene; V was cut back by 4 bases and J by 1 base. The CDR3 loop reads CASSSIRQGRNTEAFF. CDR3 coding DNA: TGTGCCAGCAGCTCTATTCGACAGGGGAGGAACACTGAAGCTTTCTTT.

The rearrangement joins TRBV6-1 to TRBJ2-7; perhaps TRBD1 as D (7 bases). CDR1 is MNHNS and CDR2 is SASEGT in the germline V gene. V was trimmed by 8 bases and J by 5 bases, leaving 16 bases between them. The CDR3 has 13 residues. The CDR3 protein is CASQRQGGNEQYF. The DNA for the CDR3 is TGTGCCAGCCAGAGGCAGGGGGGTAACGAGCAGTACTTC.

This chain joins TRBV27 and TRBJ2-5; 7 nucleotides line up with TRBD1. Per the germline V gene, CDR1 is MNHEY and CDR2 is SMNVEV (reference sequence). With V trimmed by 7 bases and J by 5 bases, 7 bases remained unmatched. This CDR3 contains 13 residues. CDR3 amino acids: CASKRQGRETQYF. The CDR3 bases are TGTGCCAGCAAACGACAGGGTAGGGAGACCCAGTACTTC.

The V and J genes are TRBV7-2 and TRBJ1-6; 12 nucleotides agree with TRBD1. Germline V CDR1 and CDR2: SGHTA, FQGNSA. The V gene end was trimmed by 2 bases and the J gene end by 5 bases; junction bases not matched to a gene: 10. The length of the CDR3 is 19 residues. CDR3 sequence: CASSLTSPGQGANNSPLHF. The CDR3 DNA reads TGTGCCAGCAGCTTAACGTCCCCGGGACAGGGGGCTAATAATTCACCCCTCCACTTT.

V usage is TRBV28 and J usage is TRBJ1-2, with 8 bases identical to TRBD1. V gave up 6 bases and J gave up 2 bases; unmatched junction bases: 5. The length of the CDR3 is 14 residues. Per germline, CDR1 MDHEN and CDR2 SYDVKM. This CDR3 is CASSYRDRNYGYTF. CDR3 coding DNA: TGTGCCAGCAGCTACCGGGACAGGAACTATGGCTACACCTTC.

V and J are TRBV9 and TRBJ2-3; a possible D gene is TRBD1 (5 bases). V lost 0 bases to trimming and J lost 1 base, with 12 bases between them. CDR3 length: 16 amino acids. The V gene's germline CDR1 is SGDLS and CDR2 YYNGEE. The CDR3 DNA sequence: TGTGCCAGCAGCGTAGCTGGGGCCTTTCGCACAGATACGCAGTATTTT. Its translation: CASSVAGAFRTDTQYF.

The chain is built from TRBV14 and TRBJ1-6; no firm D call. V was cut by 0 bases and J by 11 bases, with 11 bases left in between. Germline V gene lookup returns CDR1 SGHDN and CDR2 FVKESK. The CDR3 extends over 14 amino acids. The CDR3 loop is CASSQDLRIPPLHF. For the CDR3, the DNA is TGTGCCAGCAGCCAAGATTTGCGGATTCCACCCCTCCACTTT.

The CDR3 nucleotides read TGTGCCAGCAGCATAGGGGCTCCGGGGGCCGGGGAGCTGTTTTTT. Its translation: CASSIGAPGAGELFF. The chain employs TRBV7-2 and TRBJ2-2; D may be TRBD2 (6 bases). Per the germline V gene, CDR1 is SGHTA and CDR2 is FQGNSA. V was clipped by 5 bases and J by 6 bases, with 16 bases between them. CDR3 length: 15 amino acids.

The chain is built from TRBV10-3 and TRBJ2-3; perhaps TRBD1 as D (5 bases). Looked up from germline, CDR1 is ENHRY and CDR2 is SYGVKD. Trimming took 9 bases from V and 4 from J, leaving 14 bases between them. CDR3 size: 13 residues. The CDR3 sequence: CAIQGLGPDTQYF. As DNA, the CDR3 is TGTGCCATTCAGGGTCTTGGACCAGATACGCAGTATTTT.

As regards this clone: Sequence at one end of the junction differs from germline and may be a read error. V usage is TRBV5-5 and J usage is TRBJ2-6; 11 bases are a match to TRBD1. CDR3 length equals 18 residues. CDR1 and CDR2 from the germline V gene are SGHKS and YYEKEE (reference sequence). CDR3 in amino acids: CASDTGTGGGYGANGLTF. In DNA, the CDR3 is TGTGCCAGCGACACTGGGACAGGGGGTGGATATGGGGCCAACGGCCTGACTTTC.

The chain has TRBV5-1 and TRBJ1-1, with D uncertain. The CDR3 runs 14 residues. With 4 bases removed from V and 5 bases from J, the gap between germline ends came to 15 bases. The germline V gene has CDR1 SGHRS and CDR2 YFSETQ. DNA of the CDR3: TGCGCCAGCAGCACCGGGAATGGGGTTACTGAAGCTTTCTTT. This translates into CASSTGNGVTEAFF.

This chain connects TRBV18 to TRBJ2-7; D ambiguous. Germline V gives CDR1 KGHSH, CDR2 LQKENI. There are 14 residues in the CDR3. Trimming stripped 3 bases from V and 0 bases from J, with 9 bases between. CDR3 sequence: CASSPEQSSYEQYF. CDR3 coding DNA: TGTGCCAGCTCACCGGAGCAGAGCTCCTACGAGCAGTACTTC.

The gene calls are TRBV5-4 and TRBJ2-7; D is perhaps TRBD2 (5 bases). The CDR3 sequence is 14 residues long. Trimming shortened V by 0 bases and J by 5 bases, and 12 bases separated the two germline ends. Per germline, CDR1 SGHNT and CDR2 YYREEE (reference sequence). CDR3: CASSLAPGIDEQYF. The DNA for the CDR3 is TGTGCCAGCAGCTTGGCCCCGGGAATCGACGAGCAGTACTTC.

This chain uses TRBV5-6 with TRBJ2-7, with 7 bases identical to TRBD2. The CDR3 contains 15 residues. In germline, CDR1 is SGHDT, CDR2 YYEEEE. V shed 4 bases, J shed 2 bases, and the junction held 9 bases outside the gene matches. The CDR3: CASSDPPGGTYEQYF. The CDR3 DNA sequence: TGTGCCAGCAGCGACCCGCCGGGGGGAACCTACGAGCAGTACTTC.

This clone was detected a few times. This sequence joins TRBV6-1 and TRBJ1-1; 7 positions match TRBD1. CDR3 length: 13 amino acids. Germline-derived CDR1 and CDR2 are MNHNS and SASEGT. V gave up 5 bases and J gave up 5 bases; unmatched junction bases: 5. The CDR3 is CASSSTGVTEAFF. CDR3 bases: TGTGCCAGCAGTTCTACAGGGGTAACTGAAGCTTTCTTT.

The chain couples TRBV27 to TRBJ2-2; weak D call: TRBD2 (6 bases). With 5 bases removed from V and 5 bases from J, the gap between germline ends came to 12 bases. The CDR3 totals 14 residues. The germline V gene encodes CDR1 MNHEY and CDR2 SMNVEV (reference sequence). As DNA, the CDR3 is TGTGCCAGCAGTGCGAGCGGGCGGACCGGGGAGCTGTTTTTT. Its translation is CASSASGRTGELFF.

The chain joins TRBV11-1 to TRBJ2-7; 7 nucleotides match TRBD1. There are 13 residues in the CDR3. Per germline, CDR1 SGHAT and CDR2 FQDESV (reference sequence). V lost 11 bases and J lost 0; bases outside the gene matches: 7. The CDR3 loop reads CASGDRSSYEQYF. CDR3 in DNA: TGTGCCTCAGGGGACAGATCCTCCTACGAGCAGTACTTC.

This clone showed up just once. This chain links TRBV15 with TRBJ1-3, with 7 bases matching TRBD1. Trimming removed 0 bases from V and 5 bases from J; junction bases left unmatched: 10. CDR1 is LNHNV and CDR2 is YYDKDF in the germline V gene (reference sequence). The CDR3 has 17 residues. The CDR3, as DNA: TGTGCCACCAGCAGAGATAGGAGGGGGCTAGACAGAAACACCATATATTTT. As protein: CATSRDRRGLDRNTIYF.

This chain links TRBV19 with TRBJ1-4; tentatively, D is TRBD1 (5 bases). V was shortened by 6 bases and J by 8 bases, with 22 bases between the two germline ends. CDR1 and CDR2 from the germline V gene are LNHDA and SQIVND (reference sequence). The CDR3 has 16 amino acids. CDR3 sequence reads: CASRNTDSLGLEKLFF. DNA for the CDR3: TGTGCCAGTAGGAACACTGACAGTCTCGGCCTGGAAAAACTGTTTTTT.

V is TRBV2 and J is TRBJ2-7, with 8 bases lining up with TRBD1. CDR1 and CDR2 (germline): SNHLY, FYNNEI. This CDR3 contains 13 residues. Trimming cost V 8 bases and J 5 bases; bases outside gene matches: 8. The DNA for the CDR3 is TGTGCCAGCGGACAGGGCCCCTTGGACGAGCAGTACTTC. This gives the protein CASGQGPLDEQYF.

The chain couples TRBV19 to TRBJ2-1; D is perhaps TRBD2 (6 bases). The V gene lost 9 bases and the J gene lost 0 bases, with 21 bases spanning the gap. The CDR3 loop spans 17 amino acids. The germline V gene encodes CDR1 LNHDA and CDR2 SQIVND (reference sequence). The CDR3 region is CASLVTAGGDSYNEQFF. The CDR3 nucleotides read TGTGCCAGCCTAGTCACCGCGGGCGGGGACTCCTACAATGAGCAGTTCTTC.

This clone appeared a few times. The chain links TRBV28 to TRBJ1-5, with D possibly matching TRBD1 (6 bases). This CDR3 contains 14 residues. The V gene lost 5 bases and the J gene lost 4 bases, with 12 bases spanning the gap. CDR1 MDHEN and CDR2 SYDVKM come from the germline V gene. The CDR3 sequence: CASSARQANQPQHF. In nucleotides, the CDR3 is TGTGCCAGCAGTGCCAGACAGGCTAATCAGCCCCAGCATTTT.

The CDR3: CASSVGAGGYEQYF. Written as DNA, the CDR3 is TGTGCCAGCAGCGTGGGTGCAGGGGGCTACGAGCAGTACTTC. The chain couples TRBV9 to TRBJ2-7; 7 nucleotides agree with TRBD1. The CDR3 spans 14 residues. Germline V gene sequence: CDR1 SGDLS, CDR2 YYNGEE. V lost 2 bases, J lost 3 bases, and 5 bases stayed unmatched.

This clone was recorded once. The chain couples TRBV7-6 to TRBJ2-7; TRBD2 matches at 13 bases. The J segment lost 3 bases and the V segment lost 1 base, leaving 15 bases of the junction unmatched. Germline assignment: CDR1 SGHVS and CDR2 FNYEAQ. The CDR3 runs to 20 residues. CDR3 residues: CASSLGSRGLAGRRGYEQYF. CDR3 sequence (DNA): TGTGCCAGCAGCTTAGGGTCCAGGGGACTAGCGGGGAGAAGAGGCTACGAGCAGTACTTC.

The chain combines TRBV7-2 with TRBJ1-1; 10 bases are a match to TRBD1. The ends lost 1 base at V and 0 bases at J; junction bases unmatched: 8. The germline gives CDR1 SGHTA, CDR2 FQGNSA. The CDR3 consists of 18 residues. The DNA of the CDR3 is TGTGCCAGCAGCTTAGGGGGACAGGGGTACTACATGAACACTGAAGCTTTCTTT. It yields the protein CASSLGGQGYYMNTEAFF. The complete variable domain, with remaining parts taken from reference TRBV7-2 and TRBJ1-1, reads GAGVSQSPSNKVTEKGKDVELRCDPISGHTALYWYRQSLGQGLEFLIYFQGNSAPDKSGLPSDRFSAERTGGSVSTLTIQRTQQEDSAVYLCASSLGGQGYYMNTEAFFGQGTRLTVV.

The V gene is TRBV10-3, the J gene TRBJ2-7; 10 bases are a match to TRBD2. The V and J ends lost 8 bases and 0 bases, in that order; junction bases with no gene match: 16. This CDR3 has 18 residues. CDR1 is ENHRY and CDR2 is SYGVKD in the germline V gene. CDR3 DNA: TGTGCCATCTCGTTCAGGGACGGCGGGACTAGCGTCTCCTACGAGCAGTACTTC. Protein: CAISFRDGGTSVSYEQYF.

The chain uses TRBV2 and TRBJ1-6; D perhaps matches TRBD1 (6 bases). The CDR3 extends over 16 amino acids. Trimming shortened V by 3 bases and J by 0 bases, and 9 bases separated the two germline ends. Per the germline V gene, CDR1 is SNHLY and CDR2 is FYNNEI. The CDR3 DNA reads TGTGCCAGCAGTGAGAGGGGGTCCTCCTATAATTCACCCCTCCACTTT. This gives the protein CASSERGSSYNSPLHF.

The chain couples TRBV4-1 to TRBJ1-2; no definite D call. This CDR3 region has 13 residues. The V gene lost 0 bases and the J gene lost 5 bases, with 7 bases spanning the gap. Germline CDR1 reads MGHRA; CDR2 reads YSYEKL. The CDR3 region has the DNA TGCGCCAGCAGCCAAGACGGGTCTTATGGCTACACCTTC. Its translation: CASSQDGSYGYTF.